The 10 T cell receptor beta chains below come from one sample, sequenced in a study of CD8 T cell repertoires and HIV-1 epitope variants. No antigen is known for these receptors. Assay used: immunoSEQ multiplex PCR; TCRdb lists only in-frame clones, some missing. Of 5,000 or so clones detected, around three fifths appear once; the ten largest clones hold roughly 45%. Sequencing was done on a sample of cultured CD8+ T cells derived from PBMCs. The origin of the receptors is a male donor with HIV.

The chain combines TRBV4-2 with TRBJ1-6; unclear D gene. Germline CDR1 LGHNA, CDR2 YNFKEQ. V was cut by 0 bases and J by 6 bases, with 9 bases left in between. This CDR3 contains 15 residues. CDR3 coding DNA: TGTGCCAGCAGCCAAGAATTGCTCCTTAATTCACCCCTCCACTTT. Protein: CASSQELLLNSPLHF.

This clone was seen only a few times. The chain recombines TRBV9 with TRBJ1-6; tentatively, D is TRBD1 (6 bases). Between the trimmed V and J ends, which lost 0 bases and 9 bases, there was a span of 13 bases. Per germline, CDR1 SGDLS and CDR2 YYNGEE. The CDR3 totals 15 residues. The CDR3 DNA follows: TGTGCCAGCAGCGTAGAAGGGGGTGAGGCTTCACCCCTCCACTTT. This sequence encodes CASSVEGGEASPLHF. Complete variable domain (other parts from reference TRBV9 and TRBJ1-6): DSGVTQTPKHLITATGQRVTLRCSPRSGDLSVYWYQQSLDQGLQFLIQYYNGEERAKGNILERFSAQQFPDLHSELNLSSLELGDSALYFCASSVEGGEASPLHFGNGTRLTVT.

The chain joins TRBV6-1 to TRBJ1-2, with 10 bases identical to TRBD1. Per the germline V gene, CDR1 is MNHNS and CDR2 is SASEGT. The CDR3 is 14 amino acids. Losses at the gene ends were 5 bases for V and 3 bases for J; bases not matched to a gene: 3. For the CDR3, the DNA is TGTGCCAGCAGTTTTGGACAGGGGGACTATGGCTACACCTTC. It translates to CASSFGQGDYGYTF.

The gene calls are TRBV6-5 and TRBJ2-1; TRBD1 matches 9 bases. V lost 5 bases to trimming and J lost 15 bases; unmatched junction nucleotides: 11. Germline V gene lookup returns CDR1 MNHEY and CDR2 SVGAGI. The CDR3 loop spans 13 amino acids. The CDR3 protein is CASSDQTGGFPFF. DNA for the CDR3: TGTGCCAGCAGTGACCAGACAGGGGGATTTCCGTTCTTC.

The chain couples TRBV7-2 to TRBJ2-3; possible D gene TRBD2, 6 bases. Trimming pared 8 bases from V and 1 base from J, leaving 10 bases between. Looked up from germline, CDR1 is SGHTA and CDR2 is FQGNSA. The CDR3 loop spans 13 amino acids. As DNA, the CDR3 is TGTGCCAGCCTCATAGCGGGCACAGATACGCAGTATTTT. Amino acids: CASLIAGTDTQYF.

The CDR3 spells CASSQGAHEQYF. As DNA, the CDR3 is TGTGCCAGCAGTCAGGGGGCCCACGAGCAGTACTTC. The rearrangement uses TRBV6-5 and TRBJ2-7; TRBD1 agrees at 8 bases. Germline-derived CDR1 and CDR2 are MNHEY and SVGAGI. The V segment lost 5 bases and the J segment 5 bases; nucleotides outside the gene matches: 2. This CDR3 has 12 amino acids.

The gene calls are TRBV9 and TRBJ2-7; D is ambiguous. Trimming took off 4 bases at V and 4 bases at J, with 15 bases between the two ends. Germline CDR1 and CDR2: SGDLS and YYNGEE. The CDR3 spans 14 residues. This CDR3 reads CASSPSNAVYEQYF. As DNA, the CDR3 is TGTGCCAGCAGCCCGTCGAATGCGGTTTACGAGCAGTACTTC.

The V call is TRBV14, the J call TRBJ2-7, with D perhaps matching TRBD1 (6 bases). This CDR3 spans 15 amino acids. CDR1 SGHDN and CDR2 FVKESK come from the germline V gene. V was shortened by 1 base and J by 2 bases, with 12 bases between the two germline ends. The CDR3 protein is CASSQATTGTYEQYF. The CDR3 bases are TGTGCCAGCAGCCAAGCGACCACAGGGACCTACGAGCAGTACTTC.

The chain combines TRBV7-2 with TRBJ1-2; maybe TRBD1 (5 bases). From germline, CDR1 is SGHTA and CDR2 FQGNSA. CDR3 length: 15 residues. V lost 3 bases to trimming and J lost 4 bases, with 15 bases between them. The CDR3 DNA is TGTGCCAGCAGCTTTGTACAGGACATAATCTATGGCTACACCTTC. Amino acid sequence: CASSFVQDIIYGYTF.

J is TRBJ2-7 and V is TRBV28, with 7 bases aligning to TRBD1. From germline, CDR1 is MDHEN and CDR2 SYDVKM. V trimming: 4 bases; J trimming: 3 bases; junction bases outside the gene matches: 12. This CDR3 has 16 residues. CDR3 in DNA: TGTGCCAGCAGTTGGTCACTGGGACAGAGCCTCTACGAGCAGTACTTC. This translates into CASSWSLGQSLYEQYF. The full variable domain, rest sourced from reference TRBV28 and TRBJ2-7, is DVKVTQSSRYLVKRTGEKVFLECVQDMDHENMFWYRQDPGLGLRLIYFSYDVKMKEKGDIPEGYSVSREKKERFSLILESASTNQTSMYLCASSWSLGQSLYEQYFGPGTRLTVT.